These 15 T cell receptor beta chains were sequenced from one sample in a study of CD8 T cells in ankylosing spondylitis (dated by TCRdb to the late 2010s). Libraries were prepared through 5' RACE. The sequencing machine was an Illumina HiSeq 2500. TCRdb reran the public reads through fastp at Q25 and MiXCR, keeping productive beta chains. Each CDR3 protein appears once, grouped with its most common genes and DNA. The sample data list about 240,000 distinct CDR3 sequences, and about 10% of these were observed just once. The ten largest clonotypes hold less than 8% of the sample. The sequencing sample was made of blood, either unsorted or a sorted T cell fraction (not recorded which). All receptors derive from a male donor with ankylosing spondylitis or in good health (not recorded which).

The gene calls are TRBV29-1 and TRBJ1-5; 7 nucleotides line up with TRBD1. J was trimmed by 5 bases and V by 4 bases; bases with no gene match: 8. The length of the CDR3 is 14 residues. Germline loops: CDR1 SQVTM, CDR2 ANQGSEA. The CDR3 DNA follows: TGCAGCGTTGGTGAGGGGGCAGTAGATCAGCCCCAGCATTTT. It specifies CSVGEGAVDQPQHF.

This clonotype was picked up a small number of times. The V gene is TRBV11-1, the J gene TRBJ2-1; 9 bases agree with TRBD2. With V trimmed by 5 bases and J by 7 bases, 9 bases remained unmatched. Germline CDR1 SGHAT, CDR2 FQDESV (reference sequence). This CDR3 spans 15 amino acids. The CDR3 reads CASSEYGGGVNEQFF. CDR3 nucleotide sequence: TGTGCCAGCAGCGAATACGGCGGGGGGGTTAATGAGCAGTTCTTC.

This clonotype was detected a few times. The CDR3 DNA sequence: TGCGCCAGCAGCCAAGGTAAGGGGCGAGGCAATCAGCCCCAGCATTTT. This sequence encodes CASSQGKGRGNQPQHF. This rearrangement joins TRBV4-1 to TRBJ1-5; perhaps TRBD1 as D (5 bases). CDR1 and CDR2 from the germline V gene are MGHRA and YSYEKL. CDR3 size: 16 residues. V lost 1 base and J 2 bases, leaving 12 bases between the germline ends.

This clonotype was seen repeatedly, ten times or more. This chain joins TRBV5-5 and TRBJ2-5; D call uncertain. Per germline, CDR1 SGHKS and CDR2 YYEKEE (reference sequence). The CDR3 consists of 14 residues. V lost 2 bases and J 5 bases, leaving 13 bases between the germline ends. Here the CDR3 DNA reads TGTGCCAGCAGCTTACGAGCGTTCGGGGAGACCCAGTACTTC. It is translated as CASSLRAFGETQYF.

This clonotype occurred a few times. This chain joins TRBV29-1 and TRBJ2-1; 10 bases are a match to TRBD1. Germline-derived CDR1 and CDR2 are SQVTM and ANQGSEA. The CDR3 consists of 13 residues. V lost 6 bases to trimming and J lost 7 bases; unmatched junction nucleotides: 6. The CDR3 DNA sequence: TGCAGCGTGGACGGGACAGGGGCGAATGAGCAGTTCTTC. Translation: CSVDGTGANEQFF.

This clonotype occurred many times. The chain joins TRBV5-1 to TRBJ1-2; 10 bases agree with TRBD1. The CDR3 extends over 14 amino acids. Trimming cost V 4 bases and J 6 bases; bases outside gene matches: 6. Germline V CDR1 and CDR2: SGHRS, YFSETQ. CDR3 residues: CASSAGQGVHGYTF. CDR3 DNA: TGCGCCAGCAGCGCAGGACAGGGGGTGCATGGCTACACCTTC. Filled out from reference TRBV5-1 and TRBJ1-2, the complete variable domain reads KAGVTQTPRYLIKTRGQQVTLSCSPISGHRSVSWYQQTPGQGLQFLFEYFSETQRNKGNFPGRFSGRQFSNSRSEMNVSTLELGDSALYLCASSAGQGVHGYTFGSGTRLTVV.

The chain carries TRBV28 and TRBJ2-3; D could derive from TRBD1 or TRBD2 (5 bases each). With 5 bases removed from V and 5 bases from J, the gap between germline ends came to 14 bases. Germline CDR1 and CDR2: MDHEN and SYDVKM. CDR3 size: 14 residues. The CDR3 nucleotides are TGTGCCAGCAGTCCCCCCAGGGACGGAGATACGCAGTATTTT. Residues: CASSPPRDGDTQYF.

The table lists this clonotype with a few counts. The rearrangement links TRBV5-1 to TRBJ2-4; no firm D call. This CDR3 region has 14 residues. The V end lost 6 bases, the J end lost 7 bases, and 17 bases lay between the germline ends. Per germline, CDR1 SGHRS and CDR2 YFSETQ. The CDR3 coding sequence is TGCGCCAGCATCGGCTGGCCGCGCGAGAACATTCAGTACTTC. The encoded protein is CASIGWPRENIQYF.

The chain carries TRBV7-7 and TRBJ2-1, with 10 bases that match TRBD2. Per the germline V gene, CDR1 is SSHAT and CDR2 is FNYEAQ (reference sequence). With 5 bases clipped from V and 8 bases from J, the junction kept 9 bases outside the gene matches. CDR3 length: 15 residues. The CDR3 loop reads CASSKGLAELDEQFF. Here the CDR3 DNA reads TGTGCCAGCAGCAAAGGACTAGCGGAGTTGGATGAGCAGTTCTTC.

The V call is TRBV25-1, the J call TRBJ2-7, with D tentatively TRBD1 (6 bases). The CDR3 totals 12 residues. Germline CDR1 MGHDK, CDR2 SYGVNS. Trimming pared 6 bases from V and 1 base from J, leaving 7 bases between. The CDR3 is CASRQGSYEQYF. The CDR3 region has the DNA TGTGCCAGCAGACAGGGTTCCTACGAGCAGTACTTC.

This clonotype was observed a handful of times. The rearrangement uses TRBV15 and TRBJ2-5; 9 nucleotides line up with TRBD1. This CDR3 spans 14 amino acids. Germline V CDR1 and CDR2: LNHNV, YYDKDF (reference sequence). The trim removed 6 bases at V and 0 bases at J, leaving 2 bases unmatched. For the CDR3, the DNA is TGTGCCACCAGGGGACAGGGAAACCAAGAGACCCAGTACTTC. Protein sequence: CATRGQGNQETQYF.

There are many counts of this clonotype. This chain connects TRBV21-1 to TRBJ2-2. TRBV21-1 is a recognized pseudogene. This CDR3 has 18 residues. The CDR3 loop reads CASSHWYRPIRPPGELFF. The CDR3 nucleotides read TGTGCCAGCAGCCACTGGTATCGGCCAATCAGACCCCCCGGGGAGCTGTTTTTT.

This clonotype came up many times. This sequence joins TRBV7-9 and TRBJ2-1; TRBD1 might be the D (6 bases). Per the germline V gene, CDR1 is SEHNR and CDR2 is FQNEAQ (reference sequence). The CDR3 runs to 16 residues. With 3 bases removed from V and 4 bases from J, the gap between germline ends came to 16 bases. The DNA for the CDR3 is TGTGCCAGCAGCTTCCTTTCGCAGGGGCTTTACAATGAGCAGTTCTTC. Translated: CASSFLSQGLYNEQFF.

The CDR3 DNA follows: TGCAGCGTTTGTCCTGAAAAAGGGACGTCCTACAATGAGCAGTTCTTC. As protein: CSVCPEKGTSYNEQFF. This sequence joins TRBV29-1 and TRBJ2-1, with D possibly being TRBD1 or TRBD2 (5 bases each). Trimming stripped 5 bases from V and 1 base from J, with 18 bases between. Germline V gene sequence: CDR1 SQVTM, CDR2 ANQGSEA. The CDR3 has 16 residues.

The sample holds many counts of this clonotype. In DNA, the CDR3 is TGTGCCAGCAGCTTGGTAGGGGGGTTTGAGACCCAGTACTTC. Translation: CASSLVGGFETQYF. V is TRBV7-2 and J is TRBJ2-5, with D perhaps assigned TRBD1 or TRBD2 (6 bases each). Looked up from germline, CDR1 is SGHTA and CDR2 is FQGNSA. The V and J ends lost 3 bases and 5 bases respectively, with 13 bases between them. This CDR3 spans 14 amino acids.